The sample holds a few counts of the clone carrying this T cell receptor (beta chain). The CDR3 is 14 amino acids. Trimming removed 6 bases at V and 6 bases at J, with 14 bases between. TCRdb reprocessed the 5' RACE reads with MiXCR, giving one entry per CDR3 protein. The table records tens of thousands of distinct CDR3 sequences, under 20% of them present only once. This TCR was sampled from a female donor with breast cancer. The specimen was naive CD4+ T cells sorted from blood. Documented subset: naive CD4+ T cells, CD4+CD45RA+CD25-. The V and J genes are TRBV12-3 or TRBV12-4 and TRBJ2-2; D perhaps matches TRBD1 (6 bases). The CDR3 DNA reads as TGTGCCAGCAGCATGGACAGACTCTCCGGGGAGCTGTTTTTT. This encodes CASSMDRLSGELFF.